The 12 T cell receptor beta chains presented below share a single source sample, sequenced in a study of T cells in Graves' hyperthyroidism and ophthalmopathy. Amplification of TCR beta CDR3 regions was performed using RNA transcripts as template. During a first-round RT-PCR of the TCR CDR3, the HTBI primer set was used. A single record per CDR3 protein comes from TCRdb applying MiXCR to the multiplex PCR reads. The sample lists 730,000 or so distinct CDR3 sequences, approximately 18% occurring once. Sequencing was done on a sample of blood. These receptors originate from a woman between 45 and 60 years old with Graves' hyperthyroidism that later progressed to Graves' ophthalmopathy.

This clonotype was detected ten times or more. The V call is TRBV20-1, the J call TRBJ1-1; TRBD1 aligns across 9 bases. Losses at the gene ends were 4 bases for V and 5 bases for J; bases not matched to a gene: 11. The V gene's germline CDR1 is DFQATT and CDR2 SNEGSKA (reference sequence). The CDR3 is 15 residues long. The CDR3 nucleotides read TGCAGTGCTACAGGACAGGGGTTGGTCAATACTGAAGCTTTCTTT. This gives the protein CSATGQGLVNTEAFF.

This clonotype occurred a few times. V usage is TRBV7-8 and J usage is TRBJ1-5; D may be TRBD1 (6 bases). The CDR3 has 16 residues. The V gene's germline CDR1 is SGHVS and CDR2 FQNEAQ. V was clipped by 3 bases and J by 4 bases, with 16 bases between them. This chain's CDR3 is CASSLGTGNRNQPQHF. For the CDR3, the DNA is TGTGCCAGCAGCTTGGGAACAGGGAATCGTAATCAGCCCCAGCATTTT.

This clonotype was seen more than once but under ten times. CDR3: CASSVVGLAGGQDTQYF. CDR3 DNA: TGTGCCAGCAGCGTAGTTGGACTAGCGGGGGGGCAAGATACGCAGTATTTT. The chain recombines TRBV9 with TRBJ2-3; 15 bases line up with TRBD2. Germline values: CDR1 SGDLS, CDR2 YYNGEE. J was trimmed by 5 bases and V by 0 bases; bases with no gene match: 4. This CDR3 spans 17 amino acids.

A few counts support this clonotype. The chain is built from TRBV6-2 or TRBV6-3 and TRBJ1-4; D gene ambiguous. The germline V gene encodes CDR1 MNHEY and CDR2 SVGEGT. CDR3 size: 14 residues. The V and J ends lost 2 bases and 3 bases respectively, with 7 bases between them. The CDR3 DNA sequence: TGTGCCAGCAGTTACGGCGAGTCTAATGAAAAACTGTTTTTT. This translates into CASSYGESNEKLFF.

This chain uses TRBV6-2 or TRBV6-3 with TRBJ1-4, with D perhaps matching TRBD1 (5 bases). This CDR3 is built from 15 residues. Trimming took off 5 bases at V and 3 bases at J, with 13 bases between the two ends. Germline CDR1 reads MNHEY; CDR2 reads SVGEGT. The CDR3 region is CASSAIQDANEKLFF. The CDR3 DNA sequence: TGTGCCAGCAGTGCGATACAGGACGCTAATGAAAAACTGTTTTTT.

This clonotype was detected only a few times. The rearrangement uses TRBV24-1 and TRBJ2-3; the D is unclear. The CDR3 consists of 14 residues. Germline V lookup: CDR1 KGHDR, CDR2 SFDVKD. Trimming stripped 4 bases from V and 7 bases from J, with 14 bases between. DNA of the CDR3: TGTGCCACCAGTGACTCCCCACCCAGGAATACGCAGTATTTT. Its translation: CATSDSPPRNTQYF.

The rearrangement joins TRBV7-9 to TRBJ2-3, with 8 nucleotides matching TRBD2. The CDR3 sequence is 15 residues long. With 6 bases clipped from V and 5 bases from J, the junction kept 10 bases outside the gene matches. Looked up from germline, CDR1 is SEHNR and CDR2 is FQNEAQ (reference sequence). The CDR3 DNA reads as TGTGCCAGCAGGTCGGACTGGGCGGGGGGAGATACGCAGTATTTT. Translating gives CASRSDWAGGDTQYF. Filled out from reference TRBV7-9 and TRBJ2-3, the complete variable domain reads DTGVSQNPRHKITKRGQNVTFRCDPISEHNRLYWYRQTLGQGPEFLTYFQNEAQLEKSRLLSDRFSAERPKGSFSTLEIQRTEQGDSAMYLCASRSDWAGGDTQYFGPGTRLTVL.

The CDR3 here is CASRPQGARQDTQYF. The CDR3 nucleotides are TGTGCCAGCAGGCCACAGGGGGCGCGGCAAGATACGCAGTATTTT. The V call is TRBV6-1, the J call TRBJ2-3; TRBD1 aligns across 9 bases. The J segment lost 5 bases and the V segment lost 6 bases, leaving 9 bases of the junction unmatched. The CDR3 sequence is 15 residues long. Germline V gene sequence: CDR1 MNHNS, CDR2 SASEGT.

This chain links TRBV5-4 with TRBJ1-2; D gene ambiguous. The germline CDR1 and CDR2 sequences are SGHNT and YYREEE (reference sequence). The CDR3 is made up of 13 amino acids. The ends were cut back, 1 base at V and 0 bases at J, with 4 bases in the middle. CDR3 residues: CASSLIANYGYTF. CDR3 DNA: TGTGCCAGCAGCTTGATAGCTAACTATGGCTACACCTTC.

The chain has TRBV19 and TRBJ2-5; TRBD2 is a possible D gene (6 bases). The CDR3 runs 14 residues. Germline V CDR1 and CDR2: LNHDA, SQIVND (reference sequence). V lost 2 bases, J lost 5 bases, and 12 bases lay in between. The CDR3 here is CASSIIAGQETQYF. In DNA form, the CDR3 reads TGTGCCAGTAGTATAATTGCGGGGCAGGAGACCCAGTACTTC.

This clonotype showed up just a few times. This chain uses TRBV10-1 with TRBJ2-1, with 7 bases aligning to TRBD2. V lost 1 base, J lost 4 bases, and 7 bases stayed unmatched. This CDR3 is 16 amino acids long. CDR1 and CDR2 from the germline V gene are WNHNN and SYGVQD (reference sequence). As DNA, the CDR3 is TGCGCCAGCAGTGAGTTTGCTAGCGGAGGATACAATGAGCAGTTCTTC. Protein product: CASSEFASGGYNEQFF.

The chain is built from TRBV6-2 or TRBV6-3 and TRBJ1-2, with a weak D call TRBD1 (6 bases). The germline V gene encodes CDR1 MNHEY and CDR2 SVGEGT. The V end was cut by 4 bases, the J end by 0 bases, with 12 bases between. The CDR3 loop spans 15 amino acids. The CDR3 reads CASSSGTRPNYGYTF. CDR3 DNA sequence: TGTGCCAGCAGTTCCGGGACACGCCCTAACTATGGCTACACCTTC.